A single sample gave rise to the 30 T cell receptor beta chains below, sequenced in a study of blood T cell repertoires in COVID-19. TCRdb keeps only in-frame clones here, not all; method: immunoSEQ multiplex PCR. Of 150,000 to 200,000 clones in the sample, 80% to 90% were seen once. Input material: peripheral blood. Receptors originate from a man aged 60 to 75 with acute or convalescent COVID-19.

J is TRBJ2-4 and V is TRBV7-9; possibly TRBD1 for D (6 bases). The CDR3 runs 13 residues. The germline V and J ends were trimmed by 1 base and 10 bases, with 11 bases remaining between them. Germline CDR1 SEHNR, CDR2 FQNEAQ (reference sequence). The chain's CDR3 is CASSLGGTGIQYF. The CDR3 region has the DNA TGTGCCAGCAGCTTAGGGGGTACAGGGATTCAGTACTTC.

This clone appeared a single time. The chain uses TRBV5-6 and TRBJ2-1; 8 bases match TRBD2. V shed 1 base and J 5 bases; nucleotides not matched to a gene: 5. The germline gives CDR1 SGHDT, CDR2 YYEEEE. The CDR3 has 15 residues. CDR3 bases: TGTGCCAGCAGCTTGACACTAGCGGATGACAATGAGCAGTTCTTC. Amino acid sequence: CASSLTLADDNEQFF.

The count of this clone is one. The J gene is TRBJ1-4, the V gene TRBV5-4; 9 nucleotides match TRBD1. From germline, CDR1 is SGHNT and CDR2 YYREEE (reference sequence). V was pared by 3 bases and J by 6 bases, with 6 bases of the junction left unmatched. The CDR3 has 15 residues. The DNA of the CDR3 is TGTGCCAGCAGCTCACCGGGACAGGGTGATGAAAAACTGTTTTTT. This gives the protein CASSSPGQGDEKLFF.

This chain joins TRBV5-1 and TRBJ2-5; 10 nucleotides line up with TRBD1. V dropped 3 bases and J dropped 4; count of bases not matched to a gene: 6. Germline lookup yields CDR1 SGHRS and CDR2 YFSETQ. The CDR3 extends over 15 amino acids. DNA for the CDR3: TGCGCCAGCAGCTATGGGACAGGGGTCCGAGAGACCCAGTACTTC. Translated, it gives CASSYGTGVRETQYF.

Of note for this clone: Other DNA sequences from this sample encode an identical CDR3 as well. The V call is TRBV12-3 or TRBV12-4, the J call TRBJ1-6; a weak D match, TRBD1 (5 bases). V gave up 6 bases and J gave up 7 bases, with 10 bases separating them. CDR3 length: 13 residues. CDR3 sequence reads: CASRQGGNSPLHF. CDR3 nucleotides: TGTGCCAGCAGGCAGGGAGGAAATTCACCCCTCCACTTT.

The chain couples TRBV9 to TRBJ1-6, with D maybe TRBD1 (6 bases). The V gene lost 2 bases and the J gene lost 10 bases, with 16 bases spanning the gap. The CDR3 consists of 15 residues. CDR1 is SGDLS, CDR2 YYNGEE, per germline. For the CDR3, the DNA is TGTGCCAGCAGCGTGGCTGGACAGAGGATGTCACCCCTCCACTTT. Its translation is CASSVAGQRMSPLHF.

The chain has TRBV5-1 and TRBJ2-3; 8 bases are a match to TRBD2. Germline trimming cut 4 bases from V and 8 bases from J; bases unmatched to any gene: 6. This CDR3 region has 13 residues. Germline V gives CDR1 SGHRS, CDR2 YFSETQ. The DNA for the CDR3 is TGCGCCAGCAGCGCTATCCTAGCGGGTACGCAGTATTTT. As protein: CASSAILAGTQYF.

The rearrangement uses TRBV24-1 and TRBJ1-4, with D maybe TRBD1 (5 bases). V was clipped by 5 bases and J by 7 bases, with 10 bases between them. The CDR3 has 13 residues. CDR1 KGHDR and CDR2 SFDVKD come from the germline V gene. The CDR3 DNA follows: TGTGCCACCAGTGCCGGGGGTGGTGAAAAACTGTTTTTT. It specifies CATSAGGGEKLFF.

CDR3 DNA sequence: TGTGCCACCAGCGGTCCAGGGGATTCTGGCTATGGCTACACCTTC. It specifies CATSGPGDSGYGYTF. The V and J genes are TRBV15 and TRBJ1-2; a possible D gene is TRBD1 (6 bases). Germline loops: CDR1 LNHNV, CDR2 YYDKDF (reference sequence). The CDR3 is made up of 15 amino acids. Trimming cost V 5 bases and J 4 bases, with 17 bases left between them.

The chain couples TRBV24-1 to TRBJ2-5, with D perhaps matching TRBD1 (5 bases). CDR3 length: 14 residues. Germline-derived CDR1 and CDR2 are KGHDR and SFDVKD. V was pared by 5 bases and J by 1 base, with 10 bases between. CDR3 loop: CATSVGDSQETQYF. DNA of the CDR3: TGTGCCACCAGTGTAGGCGACAGCCAAGAGACCCAGTACTTC.

V is TRBV11-2 and J is TRBJ2-3; a possible D gene is TRBD2 (5 bases). The CDR3 has 17 amino acids. Germline CDR1 reads SGHAT; CDR2 reads FQNNGV. Trimming pared 0 bases from V and 2 bases from J, leaving 15 bases between. The CDR3 DNA reads TGTGCCAGCAGCTTAGAGGGTGCGGGCCGTCCCACAGATACGCAGTATTTT. This codes for CASSLEGAGRPTDTQYF. The variable domain in full, with the rest retrieved from reference TRBV11-2 and TRBJ2-3, is EAGVAQSPRYKIIEKRQSVAFWCNPISGHATLYWYQQILGQGPKLLIQFQNNGVVDDSQLPKDRFSAERLKGVDSTLKIQPAKLEDSAVYLCASSLEGAGRPTDTQYFGPGTRLTVL.

The rearrangement uses TRBV7-9 and TRBJ2-7, with 10 bases lining up with TRBD2. The V gene's germline CDR1 is SEHNR and CDR2 FQNEAQ (reference sequence). The length of the CDR3 is 15 residues. The junction had 7 bases not matched to a gene; V was cut back by 5 bases and J by 3 bases. DNA of the CDR3: TGTGCCAGCAGCCCCTGGCTAGCGGGGGACTACGAGCAGTACTTC. Translation: CASSPWLAGDYEQYF.

This rearrangement joins TRBV2 to TRBJ2-7; TRBD2 is a possible D gene (5 bases). Germline V CDR1 and CDR2: SNHLY, FYNNEI. V was trimmed by 2 bases and J by 3 bases, leaving 11 bases between them. The CDR3 runs 14 residues. CDR3 residues: CASSEQSAGYEQYF. Written as DNA, the CDR3 is TGTGCCAGCAGTGAACAAAGCGCGGGCTACGAGCAGTACTTC.

This clone has a handful of counts. This chain uses TRBV5-1 with TRBJ2-2; TRBD2 aligns across 7 bases. CDR1 and CDR2 (germline): SGHRS, YFSETQ. There are 13 residues in the CDR3. Trimming cost V 5 bases and J 6 bases; bases outside gene matches: 4. The CDR3 spells CASRGGPPGELFF. As DNA, the CDR3 is TGCGCCAGCAGGGGAGGGCCCCCCGGGGAGCTGTTTTTT. The variable domain in full, completed from reference TRBV5-1 and TRBJ2-2, reads KAGVTQTPRYLIKTRGQQVTLSCSPISGHRSVSWYQQTPGQGLQFLFEYFSETQRNKGNFPGRFSGRQFSNSRSEMNVSTLELGDSALYLCASRGGPPGELFFGEGSRLTVL.

This clone was observed once. J is TRBJ1-2 and V is TRBV3-1 (or the pseudogene TRBV3-2), with TRBD1 matching over 8 bases. Trimming took 6 bases from V and 6 from J; bases not matched to a gene: 6. This CDR3 spans 13 amino acids. Germline values: CDR1 LGHDT, CDR2 YNNKEL (reference sequence). The CDR3 loop reads CASRRTGLDGYTF. The CDR3 DNA reads TGTGCCAGCAGACGGACAGGGCTAGATGGCTACACCTTC.

The chain uses TRBV2 and TRBJ1-1, with D possibly being TRBD1 (5 bases). Trimming cost V 6 bases and J 6 bases, with 17 bases left between them. CDR3 length: 14 amino acids. The germline V gene encodes CDR1 SNHLY and CDR2 FYNNEI. The CDR3 sequence: CASRPGQIRAEAFF. As DNA, the CDR3 is TGTGCCAGCAGACCCGGACAAATTCGGGCTGAAGCTTTCTTT.

The chain is built from TRBV19 and TRBJ1-2; TRBD1 is a possible D gene (6 bases). V lost 7 bases to trimming and J lost 3 bases, with 21 bases between them. CDR1 is LNHDA and CDR2 is SQIVND in the germline V gene (reference sequence). This CDR3 comprises 16 residues. In DNA, the CDR3 is TGTGCCAGTACCCGTTTTTCGTCAGGGGACCACTATGGCTACACCTTC. Protein sequence: CASTRFSSGDHYGYTF.

This clone occurred a few times. The CDR3 DNA sequence: TGTGCCAGCAGTGCCCGGACAGGGGGCGCATCTGGGGCCAACGTCCTGACTTTC. As protein: CASSARTGGASGANVLTF. The V gene is TRBV2, the J gene TRBJ2-6; 11 nucleotides match TRBD1. Germline CDR1 is SNHLY and CDR2 is FYNNEI. V lost 4 bases, J lost 1 base, and 6 bases stayed unmatched. This CDR3 comprises 18 residues. Full variable domain (missing parts from reference TRBV2 and TRBJ2-6): EPEVTQTPSHQVTQMGQEVILRCVPISNHLYFYWYRQILGQKVEFLVSFYNNEISEKSEIFDDQFSVERPDGSNFTLKIRSTKLEDSAMYFCASSARTGGASGANVLTFGAGSRLTVL.

For this clone: Other DNA sequences in the same sample also yield this CDR3. The chain uses TRBV18 and TRBJ2-5; a weak D match, TRBD1 (6 bases). The CDR3 runs 13 residues. V was cut by 3 bases and J by 4 bases, with 9 bases left in between. The V gene's germline CDR1 is KGHSH and CDR2 LQKENI. Here the CDR3 reads CASSPGAGETQYF. The CDR3 DNA reads as TGTGCCAGCTCACCGGGGGCGGGAGAGACCCAGTACTTC.

The J gene is TRBJ2-2, the V gene TRBV7-3; possible D gene TRBD2, 5 bases. The length of the CDR3 is 15 residues. Germline CDR1 reads SGHTA; CDR2 reads FQGTGA. The germline V and J ends were trimmed by 2 bases and 4 bases, with 11 bases remaining between them. The CDR3 region has the DNA TGTGCCAGCAGCTTACCGGGGATCGGCACCGGGGAGCTGTTTTTT. Protein sequence: CASSLPGIGTGELFF.

The gene calls are TRBV28 and TRBJ1-4, with D possibly matching TRBD1 (5 bases). This CDR3 has 15 residues. V was trimmed by 2 bases and J by 8 bases, leaving 15 bases between them. Germline V gene data show CDR1 as MDHEN and CDR2 as SYDVKM. The DNA of the CDR3 is TGTGCCAGCAGTTTAAACCGGGGGTTAGGGGAAAAACTGTTTTTT. Translated, it gives CASSLNRGLGEKLFF.

This chain links TRBV6-1 with TRBJ1-1; D gene uncertain. There are 16 residues in the CDR3. CDR1 and CDR2 (germline): MNHNS, SASEGT. Between the trimmed V and J ends, which lost 2 bases and 5 bases, there was a span of 18 bases. CDR3 sequence (DNA): TGTGCCAGCAGTGAACTTCGCCGGGCCGGGAGGACTGAAGCTTTCTTT. It codes for CASSELRRAGRTEAFF.

The chain carries TRBV16 and TRBJ1-1, with 7 bases that match TRBD1. V lost 0 bases to trimming and J lost 4 bases; unmatched junction nucleotides: 5. This CDR3 spans 15 amino acids. Germline assignment: CDR1 KGHSY and CDR2 FQNENV. The CDR3 nucleotides are TGTGCCAGCAGCCAATCGAGGGGGCGGGGCACTGAAGCTTTCTTT. Encoded protein: CASSQSRGRGTEAFF.

J is TRBJ1-4 and V is TRBV5-3; D may be TRBD1 (5 bases). TRBV5-3 is identified as an open reading frame with a role that is uncertain. With 3 bases removed from V and 6 bases from J, the gap between germline ends came to 15 bases. The CDR3 runs 15 residues. CDR3 nucleotide sequence: TGTGCCAGAAGCTGGAACGGCAGGGCGCATGAAAAACTGTTTTTT. It specifies CARSWNGRAHEKLFF.

The gene calls are TRBV5-1 and TRBJ2-5; the match to TRBD1 covers 9 bases. The germline V gene has CDR1 SGHRS and CDR2 YFSETQ. The V segment lost 2 bases and the J segment 5 bases; nucleotides outside the gene matches: 7. CDR3 length equals 15 residues. This chain's CDR3 is CASSLQGAFAETQYF. The CDR3 DNA sequence: TGCGCCAGCAGCTTACAGGGGGCCTTTGCGGAGACCCAGTACTTC.

V gene TRBV5-1 combines with J gene TRBJ1-4, with D perhaps TRBD1 (6 bases). CDR3 length equals 16 residues. V dropped 5 bases and J dropped 0 bases, with 14 bases sitting between them. The germline CDR1 and CDR2 sequences are SGHRS and YFSETQ. The CDR3 here is CASRQGGGTTNEKLFF. The CDR3 bases are TGCGCCAGCAGGCAGGGAGGGGGAACAACTAATGAAAAACTGTTTTTT.

The CDR3 DNA reads as TGTGCCAGCAGGGCTAGCGGGAGGACAGATACGCAGTATTTT. It translates to CASRASGRTDTQYF. This chain links TRBV28 with TRBJ2-3; TRBD2 agrees at 11 bases. The V gene's germline CDR1 is MDHEN and CDR2 SYDVKM. This CDR3 has 14 residues. V was pared by 6 bases and J by 3 bases, with 2 bases of the junction left unmatched.

This chain uses TRBV27 with TRBJ2-5; the match to TRBD1 covers 7 bases. The CDR3 contains 14 residues. With V trimmed by 2 bases and J by 1 base, 1 base remained unmatched. CDR1 and CDR2 from the germline V gene are MNHEY and SMNVEV (reference sequence). In DNA form, the CDR3 reads TGTGCCAGCAGTTTACGGGACAGCCAAGAGACCCAGTACTTC. Amino acids: CASSLRDSQETQYF.

This sequence joins TRBV6-5 and TRBJ2-2; no clear D gene. V shed 5 bases and J shed 1 base, with 2 bases lying between them. The CDR3 spans 12 residues. Germline lookup yields CDR1 MNHEY and CDR2 SVGAGI. As DNA, the CDR3 is TGTGCCAGCAGTCAGAACACCGGGGAGCTGTTTTTT. Translating it yields CASSQNTGELFF.

The chain uses TRBV7-2 and TRBJ1-1; a possible D gene is TRBD1 (5 bases). CDR3 length equals 15 residues. CDR1 and CDR2 from the germline V gene are SGHTA and FQGNSA. Trimming stripped 2 bases from V and 6 bases from J, with 16 bases between. The CDR3 DNA sequence: TGTGCCAGCAGCTTATTAGGCCTCCTAGGGGCTGAAGCTTTCTTT. The encoded protein is CASSLLGLLGAEAFF.